Described below is a single T cell receptor beta chain sequence and its context. Antigen specificity is unknown. These data belong to a study of early T cells in non-severe SARS-CoV-2 infection. The germline gives CDR1 SGHVS, CDR2 FNYEAQ. The V gene end was trimmed by 4 bases and the J gene end by 0 bases; junction bases not matched to a gene: 8. The CDR3 runs to 17 residues. Each single cDNA molecule received a unique molecular identifier. TCRdb itself ran the 5' RACE reads through MiXCR, one entry per CDR3 protein. The sample lists fewer than 65,000 distinct CDR3 sequences; about an eighth were seen once. Overall study results and limits: Clonotype matching in VDJdb favored anti-spike CD8 responses and did not capture private and CD4 specificities.

The receptor was isolated from an adult who was a healthcare worker with PCR-confirmed SARS-CoV-2 infection or an uninfected control (not recorded which). Source material: whole blood. V gene TRBV7-6 combines with J gene TRBJ2-2; 7 bases align to TRBD2. CDR3 nucleotide sequence: TGTGCCAGCAGCTCGCCCCCGGGGGGTCCGAACACCGGGGAGCTGTTTTTT. It codes for CASSSPPGGPNTGELFF.